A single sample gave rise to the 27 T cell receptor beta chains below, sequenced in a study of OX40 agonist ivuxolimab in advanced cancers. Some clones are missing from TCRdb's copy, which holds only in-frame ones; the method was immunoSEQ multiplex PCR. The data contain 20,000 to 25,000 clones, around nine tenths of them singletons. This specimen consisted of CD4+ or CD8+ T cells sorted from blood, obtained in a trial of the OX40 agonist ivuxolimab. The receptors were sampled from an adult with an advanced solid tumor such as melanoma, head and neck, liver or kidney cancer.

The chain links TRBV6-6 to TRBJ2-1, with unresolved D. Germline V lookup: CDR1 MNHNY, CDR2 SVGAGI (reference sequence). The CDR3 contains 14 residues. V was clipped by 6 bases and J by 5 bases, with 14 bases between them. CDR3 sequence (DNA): TGTGCCAGCAGCTCCCTGACCTTTCACAATGAGCAGTTCTTC. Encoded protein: CASSSLTFHNEQFF.

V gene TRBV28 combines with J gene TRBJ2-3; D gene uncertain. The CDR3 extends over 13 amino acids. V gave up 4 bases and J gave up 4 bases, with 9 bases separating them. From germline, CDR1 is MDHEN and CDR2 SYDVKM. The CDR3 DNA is TGTGCCAGCAGTTCCTACACAGCAGATACGCAGTATTTT. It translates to CASSSYTADTQYF.

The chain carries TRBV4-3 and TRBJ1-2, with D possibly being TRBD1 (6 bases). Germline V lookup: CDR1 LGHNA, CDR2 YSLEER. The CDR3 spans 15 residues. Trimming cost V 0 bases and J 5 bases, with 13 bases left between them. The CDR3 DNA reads TGCGCCAGCAGCCAAGACCCAGGGGCGCTATATGGCTACACCTTC. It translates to CASSQDPGALYGYTF.

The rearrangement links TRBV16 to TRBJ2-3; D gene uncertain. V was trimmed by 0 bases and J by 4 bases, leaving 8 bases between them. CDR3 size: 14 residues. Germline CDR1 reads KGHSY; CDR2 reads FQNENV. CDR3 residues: CASSQSLTADTQYF. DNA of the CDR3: TGTGCCAGCAGCCAATCGCTTACAGCAGATACGCAGTATTTT.

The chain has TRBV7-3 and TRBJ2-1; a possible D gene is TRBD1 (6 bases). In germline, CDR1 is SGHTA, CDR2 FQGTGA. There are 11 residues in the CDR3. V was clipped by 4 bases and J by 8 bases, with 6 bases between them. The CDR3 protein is CASSSGDEQFF. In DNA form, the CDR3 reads TGTGCCAGCAGCTCAGGGGATGAGCAGTTCTTC.

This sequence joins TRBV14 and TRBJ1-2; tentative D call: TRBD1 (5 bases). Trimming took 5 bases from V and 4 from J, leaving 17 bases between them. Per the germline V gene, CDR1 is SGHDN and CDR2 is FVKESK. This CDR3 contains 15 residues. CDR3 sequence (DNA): TGTGCCAGCAGCATCCTAAGGGGTTCCGCCTATGGCTACACCTTC. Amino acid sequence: CASSILRGSAYGYTF.

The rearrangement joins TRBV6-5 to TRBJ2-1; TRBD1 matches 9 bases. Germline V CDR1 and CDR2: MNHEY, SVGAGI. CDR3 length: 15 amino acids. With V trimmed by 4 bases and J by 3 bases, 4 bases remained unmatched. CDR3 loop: CASSSPGQGYNEQFF. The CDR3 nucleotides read TGTGCCAGCAGTTCACCGGGACAGGGCTACAATGAGCAGTTCTTC.

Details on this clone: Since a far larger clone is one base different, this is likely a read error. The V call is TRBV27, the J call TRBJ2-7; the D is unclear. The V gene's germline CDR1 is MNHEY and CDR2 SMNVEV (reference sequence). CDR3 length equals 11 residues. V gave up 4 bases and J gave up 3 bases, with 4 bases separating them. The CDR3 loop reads CASSSDYEQYF. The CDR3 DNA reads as TGTGCCAGCAGTTCCGACTACGAGCAGTACTTC.

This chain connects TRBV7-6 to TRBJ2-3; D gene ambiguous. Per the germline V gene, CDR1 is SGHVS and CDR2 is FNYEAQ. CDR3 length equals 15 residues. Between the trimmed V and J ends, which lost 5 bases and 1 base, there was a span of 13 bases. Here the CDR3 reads CASSPTILGTDTQYF. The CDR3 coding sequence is TGTGCCAGCAGCCCCACCATATTAGGCACAGATACGCAGTATTTT. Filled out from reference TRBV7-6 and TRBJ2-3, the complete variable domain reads GAGVSQSPRYKVTKRGQDVALRCDPISGHVSLYWYRQALGQGPEFLTYFNYEAQQDKSGLPNDRFSAERPEGSISTLTIQRTEQRDSAMYRCASSPTILGTDTQYFGPGTRLTVL.

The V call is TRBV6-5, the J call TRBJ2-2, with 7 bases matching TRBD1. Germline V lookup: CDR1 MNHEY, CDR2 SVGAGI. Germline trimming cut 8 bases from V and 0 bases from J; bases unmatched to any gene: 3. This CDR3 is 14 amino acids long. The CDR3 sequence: CASSGTANTGELFF. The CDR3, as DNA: TGTGCCAGCTCCGGGACAGCGAACACCGGGGAGCTGTTTTTT.

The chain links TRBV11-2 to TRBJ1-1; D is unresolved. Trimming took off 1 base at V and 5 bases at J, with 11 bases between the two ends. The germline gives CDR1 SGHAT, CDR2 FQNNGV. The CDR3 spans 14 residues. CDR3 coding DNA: TGTGCCAGCAGCTTAGGTTTTAGAGGGACTGAAGCTTTCTTT. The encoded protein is CASSLGFRGTEAFF.

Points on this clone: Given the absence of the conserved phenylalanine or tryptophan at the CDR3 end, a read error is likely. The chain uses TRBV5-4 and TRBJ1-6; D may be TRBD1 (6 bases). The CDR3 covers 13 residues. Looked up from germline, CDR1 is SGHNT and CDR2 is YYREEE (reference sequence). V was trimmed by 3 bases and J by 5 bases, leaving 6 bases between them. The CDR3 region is CASSWDNNSPLHL. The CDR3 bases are TGTGCCAGCAGCTGGGACAATAATTCACCCCTCCACCTT.

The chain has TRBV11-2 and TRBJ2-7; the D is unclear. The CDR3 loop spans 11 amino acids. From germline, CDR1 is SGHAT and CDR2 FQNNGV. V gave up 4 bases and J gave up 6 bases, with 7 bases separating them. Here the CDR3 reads CASSSTGEQYF. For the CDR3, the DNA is TGTGCCAGCAGCTCCACCGGCGAGCAGTACTTC. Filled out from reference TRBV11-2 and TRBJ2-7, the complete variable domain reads EAGVAQSPRYKIIEKRQSVAFWCNPISGHATLYWYQQILGQGPKLLIQFQNNGVVDDSQLPKDRFSAERLKGVDSTLKIQPAKLEDSAVYLCASSSTGEQYFGPGTRLTVT.

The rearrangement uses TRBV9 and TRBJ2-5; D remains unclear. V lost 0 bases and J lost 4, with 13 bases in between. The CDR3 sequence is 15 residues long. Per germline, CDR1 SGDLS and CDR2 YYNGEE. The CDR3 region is CASSVGSSSGETQYF. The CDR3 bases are TGTGCCAGCAGCGTAGGGTCGTCCAGTGGAGAGACCCAGTACTTC. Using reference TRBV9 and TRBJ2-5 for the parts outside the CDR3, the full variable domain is DSGVTQTPKHLITATGQRVTLRCSPRSGDLSVYWYQQSLDQGLQFLIQYYNGEERAKGNILERFSAQQFPDLHSELNLSSLELGDSALYFCASSVGSSSGETQYFGPGTRLLVL.

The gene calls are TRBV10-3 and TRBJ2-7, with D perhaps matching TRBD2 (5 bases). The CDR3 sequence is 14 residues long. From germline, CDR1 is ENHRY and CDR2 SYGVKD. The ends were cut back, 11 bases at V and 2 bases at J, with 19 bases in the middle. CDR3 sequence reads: CAAASGEGAYEQYF. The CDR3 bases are TGTGCCGCTGCTTCCGGAGAGGGCGCCTACGAGCAGTACTTC.

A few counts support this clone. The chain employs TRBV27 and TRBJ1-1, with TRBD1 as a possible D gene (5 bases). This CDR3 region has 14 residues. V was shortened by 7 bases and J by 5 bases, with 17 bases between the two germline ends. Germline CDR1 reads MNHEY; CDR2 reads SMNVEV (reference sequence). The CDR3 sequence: CASTLLSGQTEAFF. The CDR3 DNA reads TGTGCCAGCACCCTCCTCTCAGGGCAAACTGAAGCTTTCTTT.

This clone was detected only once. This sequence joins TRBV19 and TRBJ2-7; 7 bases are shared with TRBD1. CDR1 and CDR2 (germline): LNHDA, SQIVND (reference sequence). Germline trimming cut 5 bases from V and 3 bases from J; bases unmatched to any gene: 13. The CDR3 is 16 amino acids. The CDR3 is CASSASGTDVFYEQYF. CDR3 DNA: TGTGCCAGTAGTGCCTCCGGGACAGACGTCTTCTACGAGCAGTACTTC.

The CDR3: CASSQLLTGTIYGYTF. CDR3 bases: TGCGCCAGCAGCCAACTTTTGACAGGGACCATCTATGGCTACACCTTC. The chain has TRBV4-3 and TRBJ1-2; 7 bases are a match to TRBD1. The length of the CDR3 is 16 residues. Germline assignment: CDR1 LGHNA and CDR2 YSLEER. V gave up 2 bases and J gave up 4 bases; unmatched junction bases: 10.

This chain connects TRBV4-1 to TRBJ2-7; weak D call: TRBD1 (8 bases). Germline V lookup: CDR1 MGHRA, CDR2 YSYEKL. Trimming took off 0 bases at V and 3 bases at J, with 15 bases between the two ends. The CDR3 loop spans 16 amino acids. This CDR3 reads CASSQEGGGQDYEQYF. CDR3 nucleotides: TGCGCCAGCAGCCAAGAGGGGGGGGGACAGGACTACGAGCAGTACTTC.

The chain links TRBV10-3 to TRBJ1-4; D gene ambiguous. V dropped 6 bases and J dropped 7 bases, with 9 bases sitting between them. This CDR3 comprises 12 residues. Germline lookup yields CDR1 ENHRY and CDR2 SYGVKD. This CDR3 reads CAISPMGEKLFF. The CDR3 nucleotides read TGTGCCATCAGCCCGATGGGTGAAAAACTGTTTTTT.

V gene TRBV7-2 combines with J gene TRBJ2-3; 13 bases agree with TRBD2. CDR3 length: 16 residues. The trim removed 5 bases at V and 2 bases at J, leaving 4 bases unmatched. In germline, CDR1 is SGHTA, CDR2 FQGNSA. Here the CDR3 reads CASSVLAGGSTDTQYF. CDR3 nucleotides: TGTGCCAGCAGCGTACTAGCGGGGGGGTCCACAGATACGCAGTATTTT.

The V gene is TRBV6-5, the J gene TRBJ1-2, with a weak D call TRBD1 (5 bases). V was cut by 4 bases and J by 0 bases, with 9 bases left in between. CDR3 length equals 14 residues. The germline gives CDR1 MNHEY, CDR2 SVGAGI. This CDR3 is CASSWGPSNYGYTF. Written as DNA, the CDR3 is TGTGCCAGCAGTTGGGGACCGTCTAACTATGGCTACACCTTC.

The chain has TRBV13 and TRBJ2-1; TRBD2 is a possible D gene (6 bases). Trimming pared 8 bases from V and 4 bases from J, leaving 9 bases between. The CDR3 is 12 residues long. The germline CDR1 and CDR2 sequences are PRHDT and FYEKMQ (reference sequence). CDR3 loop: CASDREYNEQFF. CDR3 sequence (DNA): TGTGCCAGCGATCGGGAGTACAATGAGCAGTTCTTC. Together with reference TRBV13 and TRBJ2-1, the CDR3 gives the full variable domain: AAGVIQSPRHLIKEKRETATLKCYPIPRHDTVYWYQQGPGQDPQFLISFYEKMQSDKGSIPDRFSAQQFSDYHSELNMSSLELGDSALYFCASDREYNEQFFGPGTRLTVL.

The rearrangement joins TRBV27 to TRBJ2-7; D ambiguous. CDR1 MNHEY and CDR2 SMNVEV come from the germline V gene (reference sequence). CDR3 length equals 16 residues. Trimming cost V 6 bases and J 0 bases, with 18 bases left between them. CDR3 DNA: TGTGCCAGCAGCCCTCCCGTTTGGCAGAACTCCTACGAGCAGTACTTC. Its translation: CASSPPVWQNSYEQYF.

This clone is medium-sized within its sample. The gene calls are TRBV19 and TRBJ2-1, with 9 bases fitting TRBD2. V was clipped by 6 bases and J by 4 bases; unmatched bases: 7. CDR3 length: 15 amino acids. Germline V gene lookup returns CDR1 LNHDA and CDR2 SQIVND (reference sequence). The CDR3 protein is CASSSAGGHYNEQFF. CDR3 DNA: TGTGCCAGTAGCTCAGCGGGGGGCCATTACAATGAGCAGTTCTTC.

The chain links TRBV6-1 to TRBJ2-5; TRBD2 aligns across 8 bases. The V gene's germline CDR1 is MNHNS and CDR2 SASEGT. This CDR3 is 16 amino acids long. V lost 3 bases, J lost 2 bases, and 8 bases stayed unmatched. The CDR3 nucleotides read TGTGCCAGCAGTGAGGGGGGTAGCGGGGATCAAGAGACCCAGTACTTC. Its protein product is CASSEGGSGDQETQYF.

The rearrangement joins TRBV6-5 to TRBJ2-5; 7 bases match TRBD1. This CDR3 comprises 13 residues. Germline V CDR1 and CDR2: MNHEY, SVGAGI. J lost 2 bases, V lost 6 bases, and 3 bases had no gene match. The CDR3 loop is CASSLRGQETQYF. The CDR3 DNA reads TGTGCCAGCAGCCTCAGGGGGCAAGAGACCCAGTACTTC.